This T cell receptor (beta chain) appears in the sequencing data of a study of blood T cells in healthy people across ages. Study findings and constraints: Fewer expanded clones and more diversity marked long-lived versus aged donors. Across the age range, TCR beta diversity per million T cells fell in a roughly linear way. Naive T cell percentage and TCR beta diversity correlated strongly.

Every donor provided around 9.5 milliliters of peripheral blood. In the case of this clonotype: Its antigen is currently unknown.

Alongside a J-beta primer mix, a sample-barcoded 5' primer served in a second PCR lasting about 7 to 12 cycles. Each CDR3 protein gets one entry after TCRdb re-called the 5' RACE reads with MiXCR. The sample yields about 640,000 distinct CDR3 sequences, around three fifths seen once. CDR1 is SQVTM, CDR2 ANQGSEA, per germline. CDR3 length: 13 amino acids. Trimming left V 6 bases short and J 5 bases short, with 13 bases between. The sequence was collected from a man between 60 and 75 years old in good health. The chain has TRBV29-1 and TRBJ1-4; D remains unclear. The sequenced sample consisted of blood. The chain's CDR3 is CSVTGPSNEKLFF. The CDR3 DNA reads as TGCAGCGTAACCGGGCCCAGCAATGAAAAACTGTTTTTT.